This TCR beta chain was recovered during a study of blood T cell repertoires in COVID-19. Study-wide context: Researchers got acute and convalescent COVID-19 samples from the United States, Italy and Spain. In each case, the material was cDNA or gDNA derived from T cells, B-cell-depleted T cells, or PBMCs.

Authors' processing steps: Reference gene primer amplification gave nucleated cell count estimates. The data were produced by immunoSEQ multiplex PCR, yet TCRdb's version contains in-frame clones alone and is incomplete. V and J calls and clone size follow that table, whereas D and trimming were derived from the DNA. The sample has about 90,000 clones, 80% seen once. Material for sequencing was peripheral blood. The source is an older woman with acute or convalescent COVID-19.

CDR3 region: CAISTSGGTYNEQFF. The CDR3 bases are TGTGCCATCAGCACTAGCGGGGGAACCTACAATGAGCAGTTCTTC. This chain links TRBV10-3 with TRBJ2-1, with 11 bases lining up with TRBD2. The CDR3 runs to 15 residues. Unmatched junction bases numbered 3, after V lost 6 bases and J lost 2 bases. Germline V CDR1 and CDR2: ENHRY, SYGVKD.